The rows below give T cell receptor beta chains drawn from one sample of a study of OX40 agonist ivuxolimab in advanced cancers. Profiling relied on immunoSEQ multiplex PCR, and the TCRdb table lists in-frame clones only, not all of them. The data contain 80,000 to 95,000 clones, about 86% of them singletons. The material was CD4+ or CD8+ T cells sorted from blood, obtained in a trial of the OX40 agonist ivuxolimab. Source of these receptors: an adult with an advanced solid tumor such as melanoma, head and neck, liver or kidney cancer. CDR3s include the opening cysteine and the closing phenylalanine or tryptophan. Each record gives: V gene, clone size, J gene, D gene, CDR3 DNA, CDR3 protein. The D gene is left open where the match is weak. Not all rows give a size; the values are once, few, many and, for expanded clones, a class.

V gene: TRBV7-9
clone size: -
J gene: TRBJ1-2
D gene: TRBD1
CDR3 DNA: TGTGCCAGCTCAGGACAGGGATGGGGCTACACCTTC
CDR3 protein: CASSGQGWGYTF

V gene: TRBV6-1
clone size: -
J gene: TRBJ1-1
D gene: TRBD1
CDR3 DNA: TGTGCCAGCAGCCCGGGACAGGGGGGAACGGCTGAAGCTTTCTTT
CDR3 protein: CASSPGQGGTAEAFF

V gene: TRBV11-3
clone size: -
J gene: TRBJ2-3
D gene: TRBD2
CDR3 DNA: TGTGCCAGCAGCATGGGGGGACTAGCGGGCACAGATACGCAGTATTTT
CDR3 protein: CASSMGGLAGTDTQYF

V gene: TRBV6-5
clone size: -
J gene: TRBJ2-7
D gene: TRBD2
CDR3 DNA: TGTGCCAGCAGCAAGTCTAGCGGGGGTTCCGAGCAGTACTTC
CDR3 protein: CASSKSSGGSEQYF

V gene: TRBV7-3
clone size: once
J gene: TRBJ2-3
D gene: -
CDR3 DNA: TGTGCCAGCAGCCCCGACAGGAGCACAGATACGCAGTATTTT
CDR3 protein: CASSPDRSTDTQYF

V gene: TRBV5-1
clone size: -
J gene: TRBJ1-6
D gene: -
CDR3 DNA: TGCGCCAGCAGCCCTTCAGGGAGCTCCTATAATTCACCCCTCCACTTT
CDR3 protein: CASSPSGSSYNSPLHF

V gene: TRBV2
clone size: few
J gene: TRBJ2-3
D gene: -
CDR3 DNA: TGTGCCAGCAGTGAAGCGCTTCCCCTTTCCACAGATACGCAGTATTTT
CDR3 protein: CASSEALPLSTDTQYF

V gene: TRBV5-4
clone size: -
J gene: TRBJ2-1
D gene: TRBD2
CDR3 DNA: TGTGCCAGCAGCTTCGAGCGGGGGGGCTCTGAGCAGTTCTTC
CDR3 protein: CASSFERGGSEQFF

V gene: TRBV21-1
clone size: few
J gene: TRBJ1-5
D gene: -
CDR3 DNA: TGTGCCAGCAGATTAGTTACCCCAGGTAGCAATCAGCCCCAGCATTTT
CDR3 protein: CASRLVTPGSNQPQHF

V gene: TRBV25-1
clone size: -
J gene: TRBJ2-5
D gene: TRBD2
CDR3 DNA: TGTGCCAGCAGTGACCCTACCCAACTAGCGGGACTCCAAGAGACCCAGTACTTC
CDR3 protein: CASSDPTQLAGLQETQYF

V gene: TRBV28
clone size: -
J gene: TRBJ1-4
D gene: TRBD1
CDR3 DNA: TGTGCCAGCAGCCTTAGGGAGGGGGCGTTGGTTAATGAAAAACTGTTTTTT
CDR3 protein: CASSLREGALVNEKLFF

V gene: TRBV7-9
clone size: -
J gene: TRBJ1-1
D gene: -
CDR3 DNA: TGTGCCAGCAGCTTAGAGTATTTCGGCAACACTGAAGCTTTCTTT
CDR3 protein: CASSLEYFGNTEAFF

V gene: TRBV2
clone size: -
J gene: TRBJ1-5
D gene: -
CDR3 DNA: TGTGCCAGCAGTGAGCAGGAACAGCCCCAGCATTTT
CDR3 protein: CASSEQEQPQHF